This T cell receptor beta chain was obtained from a study of T cell responses to AZD1222 COVID-19 vaccine. Study results and limitations: Nearly half of unique spike-specific TCRs reportedly avoided B.1.351 and B.1.1.7 mutated regions. Donor demographics were predominantly white British with a female majority; clonal diversity may be underestimated.

This table comes from immunoSEQ multiplex PCR, and its TCRdb copy is limited to in-frame clones, with some not included. This table has around 140,000 clones, approximately 89% appearing once. Notes on this clone: Its antigen is currently unknown.

Germline lookup yields CDR1 SGHVS and CDR2 FQNEAQ. This CDR3 spans 16 amino acids. The V gene end was trimmed by 2 bases and the J gene end by 8 bases; junction bases not matched to a gene: 13. Investigators merged groups given second doses at roughly 4 or roughly 12 weeks. This TCR derives from an adult who received the AZD1222 COVID-19 vaccine. The chain uses TRBV7-8 and TRBJ1-1, with 8 bases fitting TRBD1. The material was peripheral blood, obtained 28 days after the second AZD1222 dose. CDR3 in amino acids: CASSLQGATLSSEAFF. The CDR3, as DNA: TGTGCCAGCAGCTTACAGGGGGCTACGCTGTCGAGCGAAGCTTTCTTT.